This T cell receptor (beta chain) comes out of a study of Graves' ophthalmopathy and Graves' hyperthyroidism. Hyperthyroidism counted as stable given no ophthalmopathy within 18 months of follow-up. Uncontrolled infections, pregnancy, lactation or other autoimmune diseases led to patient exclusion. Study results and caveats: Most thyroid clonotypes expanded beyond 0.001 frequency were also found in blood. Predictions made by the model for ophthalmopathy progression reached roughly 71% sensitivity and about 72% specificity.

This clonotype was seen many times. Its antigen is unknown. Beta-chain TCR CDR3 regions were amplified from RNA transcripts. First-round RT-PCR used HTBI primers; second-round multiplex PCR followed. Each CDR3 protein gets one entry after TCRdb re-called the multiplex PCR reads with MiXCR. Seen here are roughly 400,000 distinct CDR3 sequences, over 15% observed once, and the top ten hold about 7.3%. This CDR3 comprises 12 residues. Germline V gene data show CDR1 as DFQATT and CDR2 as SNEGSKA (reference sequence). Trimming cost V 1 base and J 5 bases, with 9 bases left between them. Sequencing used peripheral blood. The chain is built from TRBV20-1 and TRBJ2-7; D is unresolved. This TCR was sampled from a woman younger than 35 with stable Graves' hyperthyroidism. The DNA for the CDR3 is TGCAGTGCTAGAGGCACCCCCAACGAGCAGTACTTC. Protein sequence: CSARGTPNEQYF.